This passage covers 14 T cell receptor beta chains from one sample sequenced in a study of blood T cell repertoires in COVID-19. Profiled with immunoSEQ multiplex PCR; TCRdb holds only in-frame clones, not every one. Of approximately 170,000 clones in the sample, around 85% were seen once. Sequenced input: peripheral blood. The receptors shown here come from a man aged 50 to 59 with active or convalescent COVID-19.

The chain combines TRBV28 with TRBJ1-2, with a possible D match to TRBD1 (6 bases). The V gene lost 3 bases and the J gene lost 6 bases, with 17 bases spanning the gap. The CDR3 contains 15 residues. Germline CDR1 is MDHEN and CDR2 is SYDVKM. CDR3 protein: CASSFSAGEFDGYTF. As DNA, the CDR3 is TGTGCCAGCAGTTTCTCGGCAGGGGAGTTCGATGGCTACACCTTC.

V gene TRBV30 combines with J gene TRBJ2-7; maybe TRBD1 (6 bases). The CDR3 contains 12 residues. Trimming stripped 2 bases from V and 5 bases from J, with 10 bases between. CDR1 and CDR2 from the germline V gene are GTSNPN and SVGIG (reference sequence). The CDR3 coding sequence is TGTGCCTGGAGTTCAGGGGAAGACGAGCAGTACTTC. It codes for CAWSSGEDEQYF.

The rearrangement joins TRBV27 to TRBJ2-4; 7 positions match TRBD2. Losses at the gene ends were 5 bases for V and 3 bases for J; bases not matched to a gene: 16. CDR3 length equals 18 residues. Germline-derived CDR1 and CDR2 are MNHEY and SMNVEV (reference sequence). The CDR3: CASSPPLGAGDSKNIQYF. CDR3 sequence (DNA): TGTGCCAGCAGTCCCCCGCTTGGGGCGGGAGATAGCAAAAACATTCAGTACTTC.

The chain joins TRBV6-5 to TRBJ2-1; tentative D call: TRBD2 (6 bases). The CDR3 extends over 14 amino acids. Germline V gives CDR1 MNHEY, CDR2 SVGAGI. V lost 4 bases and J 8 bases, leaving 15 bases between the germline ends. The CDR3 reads CASSLREKTDEQFF. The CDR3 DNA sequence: TGTGCCAGCAGTTTGCGGGAAAAAACCGATGAGCAGTTCTTC.

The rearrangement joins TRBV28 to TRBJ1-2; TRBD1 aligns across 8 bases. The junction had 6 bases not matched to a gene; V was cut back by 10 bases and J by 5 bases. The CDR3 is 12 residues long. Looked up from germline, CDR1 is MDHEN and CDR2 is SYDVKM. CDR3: CATRGLEYGYTF. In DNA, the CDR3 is TGTGCCACCAGGGGGCTCGAGTATGGCTACACCTTC.

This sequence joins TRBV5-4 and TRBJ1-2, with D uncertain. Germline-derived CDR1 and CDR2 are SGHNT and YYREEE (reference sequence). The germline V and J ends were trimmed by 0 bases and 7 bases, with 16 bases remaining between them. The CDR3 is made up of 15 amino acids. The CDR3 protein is CASSLGGVREGGYTF. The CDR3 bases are TGTGCCAGCAGCTTGGGGGGAGTGAGGGAGGGTGGCTACACCTTC.

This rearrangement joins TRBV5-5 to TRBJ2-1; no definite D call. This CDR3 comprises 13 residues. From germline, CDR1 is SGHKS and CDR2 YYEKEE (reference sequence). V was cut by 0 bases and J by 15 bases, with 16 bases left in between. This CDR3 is CASSLEVALASFF. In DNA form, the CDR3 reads TGTGCCAGCAGCTTGGAAGTGGCGTTAGCCTCGTTCTTC. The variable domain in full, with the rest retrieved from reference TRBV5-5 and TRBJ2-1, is DAGVTQSPTHLIKTRGQQVTLRCSPISGHKSVSWYQQVLGQGPQFIFQYYEKEERGRGNFPDRFSARQFPNYSSELNVNALLLGDSALYLCASSLEVALASFFGPGTRLTVL.

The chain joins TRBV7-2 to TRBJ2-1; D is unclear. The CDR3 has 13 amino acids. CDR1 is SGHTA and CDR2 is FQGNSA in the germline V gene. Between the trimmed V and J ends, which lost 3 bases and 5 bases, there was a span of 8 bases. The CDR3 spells CASSFAGHNEQFF. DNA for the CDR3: TGTGCCAGCAGCTTTGCAGGTCACAATGAGCAGTTCTTC.

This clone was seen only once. CDR3 sequence (DNA): TGTGCCAGCACCCTCCGGACAGGGTTAGCACCCCTCCACTTT. This codes for CASTLRTGLAPLHF. V usage is TRBV3-1 (or the pseudogene TRBV3-2) and J usage is TRBJ1-6; TRBD1 matches at 8 bases. The trim removed 7 bases at V and 11 bases at J, leaving 10 bases unmatched. The V gene's germline CDR1 is LGHDT and CDR2 YNNKEL (reference sequence). The CDR3 sequence is 14 residues long.

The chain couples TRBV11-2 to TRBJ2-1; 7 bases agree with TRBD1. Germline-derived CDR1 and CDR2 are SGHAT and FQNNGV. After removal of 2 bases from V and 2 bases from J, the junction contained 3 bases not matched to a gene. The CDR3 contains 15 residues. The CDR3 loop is CASSLLQGTYNEQFF. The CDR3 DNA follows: TGTGCCAGCAGCTTATTACAGGGGACCTACAATGAGCAGTTCTTC.

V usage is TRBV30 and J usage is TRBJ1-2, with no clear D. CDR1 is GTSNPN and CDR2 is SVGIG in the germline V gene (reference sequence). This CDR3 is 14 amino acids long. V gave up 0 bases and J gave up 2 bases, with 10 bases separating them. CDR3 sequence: CAWSVMTTNYGYTF. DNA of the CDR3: TGTGCCTGGAGTGTAATGACAACCAACTATGGCTACACCTTC.

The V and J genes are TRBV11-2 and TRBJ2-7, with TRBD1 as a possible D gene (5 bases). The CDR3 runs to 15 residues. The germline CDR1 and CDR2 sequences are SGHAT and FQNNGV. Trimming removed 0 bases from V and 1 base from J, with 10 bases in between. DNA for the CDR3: TGTGCCAGCAGCTTAGATCCAGGGAAGTCCTACGAGCAGTACTTC. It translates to CASSLDPGKSYEQYF.

The CDR3 is CSVAPGQGAYEQYF. CDR3 nucleotides: TGCAGCGTTGCCCCGGGACAGGGGGCCTACGAGCAGTACTTC. V gene TRBV29-1 combines with J gene TRBJ2-7, with TRBD1 matching 11 bases. CDR1 and CDR2 (germline): SQVTM, ANQGSEA. This CDR3 region has 14 residues. The V segment lost 4 bases and the J segment 2 bases; nucleotides outside the gene matches: 4.

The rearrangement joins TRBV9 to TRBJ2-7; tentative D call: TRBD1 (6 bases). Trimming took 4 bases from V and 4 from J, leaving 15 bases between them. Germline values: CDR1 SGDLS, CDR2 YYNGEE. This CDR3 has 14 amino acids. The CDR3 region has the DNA TGTGCCAGCAGCACCCAGGGGAATACTTACGAGCAGTACTTC. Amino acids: CASSTQGNTYEQYF.